Listed below are T cell receptor beta chains from one sample, sequenced in a study of blood T cell repertoires in COVID-19. TCRdb's table, derived via immunoSEQ multiplex PCR, lists solely in-frame clones and lacks some. The table records some 350,000 clones, about 90% of them present only once. The sequenced material came from peripheral blood. All receptors derive from a woman in her 70s with COVID-19, enrolled during active disease. Each CDR3 is given with its conserved first and last residue.

cdr3_aa: CASSPNRQLLAKNIQYF
j_call: TRBJ2-4
v_call: TRBV7-8

cdr3_aa: CSVLQGSSGNTIYF
j_call: TRBJ1-3
v_call: TRBV29-1

cdr3_aa: CASSLAASAETQYF
j_call: TRBJ2-5
v_call: TRBV5-1

cdr3_aa: CASSQDKGHPNTEAFF
j_call: TRBJ1-1
v_call: TRBV4-2

cdr3_aa: CASSLAIQGAAEAFF
j_call: TRBJ1-1
v_call: TRBV5-6

cdr3_aa: CASSQVRGGRETQYF
j_call: TRBJ2-5
v_call: TRBV4-2

cdr3_aa: CASSQKGSGNTIYF
j_call: TRBJ1-3
v_call: TRBV3-1/TRBV3-2

cdr3_aa: CATSDLPHHTSGGYNEQFF
j_call: TRBJ2-1
v_call: TRBV24-1

cdr3_aa: CASSYSLNTEAFF
j_call: TRBJ1-1
v_call: TRBV11-2

cdr3_aa: CASSLAGGTSTRNTIYF
j_call: TRBJ1-3
v_call: TRBV5-1

cdr3_aa: CASSLGRGGRTDTQYF
j_call: TRBJ2-3
v_call: TRBV7-8

cdr3_aa: CASSLVPAGTVNEKLFF
j_call: TRBJ1-4
v_call: TRBV7-2

cdr3_aa: CASSLGEGSNQPQHF
j_call: TRBJ1-5
v_call: TRBV5-6

cdr3_aa: CASSPLGLAGENEQFF
j_call: TRBJ2-1
v_call: TRBV28

cdr3_aa: CASSWTHTQQYF
j_call: TRBJ2-7
v_call: TRBV28

cdr3_aa: CASRPTGSRQPQHF
j_call: TRBJ1-5
v_call: TRBV28

cdr3_aa: CASSTRDTRGGYTF
j_call: TRBJ1-2
v_call: TRBV27

cdr3_aa: CASSYNLGTGWGQPQHF
j_call: TRBJ1-5
v_call: TRBV6-2/TRBV6-3

cdr3_aa: CASSSQGADQPQHF
j_call: TRBJ1-5
v_call: TRBV5-4

cdr3_aa: CASSAVIAGGRETQYF
j_call: TRBJ2-5
v_call: TRBV2

cdr3_aa: CASSELMGGSPLHF
j_call: TRBJ1-6
v_call: TRBV2

cdr3_aa: CASSLEPTQAPGYTF
j_call: TRBJ1-2
v_call: TRBV7-9

cdr3_aa: CASRAEVEEQYF
j_call: TRBJ2-7
v_call: TRBV2

cdr3_aa: CASSLTSGGHSYEQYF
j_call: TRBJ2-7
v_call: TRBV7-2

cdr3_aa: CASSSREGSTEAFF
j_call: TRBJ1-1
v_call: TRBV5-1

cdr3_aa: CASSSKSMNTEAFF
j_call: TRBJ1-1
v_call: TRBV7-2

cdr3_aa: CASSLGTGAYEQYF
j_call: TRBJ2-7
v_call: TRBV2

cdr3_aa: CASSIREGNEKLFF
j_call: TRBJ1-4
v_call: TRBV19

cdr3_aa: CASSYLTSGGPREQYF
j_call: TRBJ2-7
v_call: TRBV6-2/TRBV6-3

cdr3_aa: CASSQDNPPRQGAWGYTF
j_call: TRBJ1-2
v_call: TRBV4-3

cdr3_aa: CAWIRHPNTEAFF
j_call: TRBJ1-1
v_call: TRBV30

cdr3_aa: CASSYSRVSNQPQHF
j_call: TRBJ1-5
v_call: TRBV6-2/TRBV6-3

cdr3_aa: CASSGAGRTGELFF
j_call: TRBJ2-2
v_call: TRBV2

cdr3_aa: CASRRQANQPQHF
j_call: TRBJ1-5
v_call: TRBV28

cdr3_aa: CASSYTGGSGNTIYF
j_call: TRBJ1-3
v_call: TRBV28

cdr3_aa: CASSSETTSRGLHEQFF
j_call: TRBJ2-1
v_call: TRBV7-9

cdr3_aa: CASSFQGTEAFF
j_call: TRBJ1-1
v_call: TRBV19

cdr3_aa: CASSVEGGRVQFF
j_call: TRBJ2-1
v_call: TRBV9

cdr3_aa: CASSQEWTPGGYTF
j_call: TRBJ1-2
v_call: TRBV4-1

cdr3_aa: CSATGGSNEKLFF
j_call: TRBJ1-4
v_call: TRBV29-1

cdr3_aa: CASSPGRHEQYF
j_call: TRBJ2-7
v_call: TRBV27

cdr3_aa: CAWSPTDTYEQYF
j_call: TRBJ2-7
v_call: TRBV30

cdr3_aa: CASSVWFSEGADTQYF
j_call: TRBJ2-3
v_call: TRBV7-9

cdr3_aa: CASSQGATSGAYEQFF
j_call: TRBJ2-1
v_call: TRBV4-3

cdr3_aa: CASSPEGYGTAGYTF
j_call: TRBJ1-2
v_call: TRBV5-8

cdr3_aa: CASSFTGGGTEAFF
j_call: TRBJ1-1
v_call: TRBV5-1

cdr3_aa: CASSWGAEAFF
j_call: TRBJ1-1
v_call: TRBV6-5

cdr3_aa: CASSSWDRGGDGYTF
j_call: TRBJ1-2
v_call: TRBV5-1

cdr3_aa: CASSSTMTGTGEYEQYF
j_call: TRBJ2-7
v_call: TRBV7-9

cdr3_aa: CASSTLEAGSTDTQYF
j_call: TRBJ2-3
v_call: TRBV19

cdr3_aa: CASSSSTGNTEAFF
j_call: TRBJ1-1
v_call: TRBV27

cdr3_aa: CASSSTGSSYNEQFF
j_call: TRBJ2-1
v_call: TRBV27

cdr3_aa: CASSDIGGNFSPLHF
j_call: TRBJ1-6
v_call: TRBV6-1

cdr3_aa: CASTRVRVNSPLHF
j_call: TRBJ1-6
v_call: TRBV2

cdr3_aa: CASSRGTGRTYEQYF
j_call: TRBJ2-7
v_call: TRBV9

cdr3_aa: CASSLDRGATEAFF
j_call: TRBJ1-1
v_call: TRBV6-2/TRBV6-3

cdr3_aa: CSVVRGTSNTEAFF
j_call: TRBJ1-1
v_call: TRBV29-1

cdr3_aa: CASSLTGGTNNEQFF
j_call: TRBJ2-1
v_call: TRBV5-1

cdr3_aa: CASSTGGETEAFF
j_call: TRBJ1-1
v_call: TRBV2

cdr3_aa: CASSQDAVNYGYTF
j_call: TRBJ1-2
v_call: TRBV4-3